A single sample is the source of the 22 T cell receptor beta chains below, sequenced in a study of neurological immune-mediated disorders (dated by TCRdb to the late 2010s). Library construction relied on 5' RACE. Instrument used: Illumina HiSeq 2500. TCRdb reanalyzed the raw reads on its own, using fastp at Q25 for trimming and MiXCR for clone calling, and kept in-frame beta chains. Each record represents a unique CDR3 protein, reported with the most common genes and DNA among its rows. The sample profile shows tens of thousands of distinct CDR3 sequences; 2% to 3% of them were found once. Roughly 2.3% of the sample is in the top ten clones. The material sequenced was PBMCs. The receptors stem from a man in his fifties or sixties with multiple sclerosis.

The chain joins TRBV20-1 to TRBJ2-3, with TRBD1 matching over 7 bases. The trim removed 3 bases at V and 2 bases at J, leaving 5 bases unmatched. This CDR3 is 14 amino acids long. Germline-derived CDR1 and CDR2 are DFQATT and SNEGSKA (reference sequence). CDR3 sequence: CSARTDRATDTQYF. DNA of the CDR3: TGCAGTGCTAGGACAGACAGGGCCACAGATACGCAGTATTTT.

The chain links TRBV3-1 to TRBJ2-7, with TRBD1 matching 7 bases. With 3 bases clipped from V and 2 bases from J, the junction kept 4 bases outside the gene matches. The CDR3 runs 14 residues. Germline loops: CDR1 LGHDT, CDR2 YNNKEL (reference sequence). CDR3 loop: CASSHGTEAYEQYF. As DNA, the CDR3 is TGTGCCAGCAGCCACGGGACAGAAGCCTACGAGCAGTACTTC.

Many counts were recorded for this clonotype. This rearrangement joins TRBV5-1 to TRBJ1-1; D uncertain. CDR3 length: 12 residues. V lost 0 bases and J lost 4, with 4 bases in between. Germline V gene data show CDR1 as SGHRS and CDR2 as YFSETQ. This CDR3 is CASSLDVTEAFF. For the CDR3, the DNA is TGCGCCAGCAGCTTGGATGTCACTGAAGCTTTCTTT.

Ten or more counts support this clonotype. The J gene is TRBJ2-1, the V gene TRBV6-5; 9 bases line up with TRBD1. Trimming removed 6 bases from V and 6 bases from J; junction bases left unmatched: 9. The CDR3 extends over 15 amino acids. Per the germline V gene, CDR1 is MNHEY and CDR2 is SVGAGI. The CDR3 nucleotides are TGTGCCAGCAGCGCCCGGGACAGGGTTGGCAATGAGCAGTTCTTC. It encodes CASSARDRVGNEQFF.

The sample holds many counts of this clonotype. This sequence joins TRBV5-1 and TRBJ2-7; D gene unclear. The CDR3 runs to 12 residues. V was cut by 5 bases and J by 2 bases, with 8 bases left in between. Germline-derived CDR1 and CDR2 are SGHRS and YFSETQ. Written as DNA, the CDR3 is TGCGCCAGCAGGGAAGGAACCTACGAGCAGTACTTC. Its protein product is CASREGTYEQYF.

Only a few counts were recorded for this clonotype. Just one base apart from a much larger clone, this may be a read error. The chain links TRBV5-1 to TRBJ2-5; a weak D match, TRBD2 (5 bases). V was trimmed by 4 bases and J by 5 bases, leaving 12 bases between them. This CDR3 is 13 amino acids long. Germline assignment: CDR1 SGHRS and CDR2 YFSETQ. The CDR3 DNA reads TGCGCCAGCAGCCCGGGAAACGGGGAGACCCAGTACTTC. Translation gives CASSPGNGETQYF.

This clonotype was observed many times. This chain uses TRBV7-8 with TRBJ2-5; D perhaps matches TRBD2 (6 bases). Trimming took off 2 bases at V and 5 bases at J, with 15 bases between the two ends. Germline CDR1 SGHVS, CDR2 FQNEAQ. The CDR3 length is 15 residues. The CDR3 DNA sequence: TGTGCCAGCAGCTTACCCGTCGCGGGGAGGGAGACCCAGTACTTC. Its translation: CASSLPVAGRETQYF.

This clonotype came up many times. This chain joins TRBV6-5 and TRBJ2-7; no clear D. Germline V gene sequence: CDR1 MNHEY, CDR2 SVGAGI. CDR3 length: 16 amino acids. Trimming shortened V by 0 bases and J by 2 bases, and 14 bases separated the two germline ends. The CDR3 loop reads CASSYSPGSPTYEQYF. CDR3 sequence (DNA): TGTGCCAGCAGTTACTCGCCTGGCAGCCCTACCTACGAGCAGTACTTC.

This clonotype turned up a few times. CDR3 in DNA: TGCAGTGTCCCGAGCGGACACTCCTACAATGAGCAGTTCTTC. Protein product: CSVPSGHSYNEQFF. The chain carries TRBV20-1 and TRBJ2-1, with D perhaps given as TRBD1 or TRBD2 (5 bases each). Germline CDR1 is DFQATT and CDR2 is SNEGSKA (reference sequence). This CDR3 comprises 14 residues. V lost 7 bases to trimming and J lost 0 bases, with 13 bases between them.

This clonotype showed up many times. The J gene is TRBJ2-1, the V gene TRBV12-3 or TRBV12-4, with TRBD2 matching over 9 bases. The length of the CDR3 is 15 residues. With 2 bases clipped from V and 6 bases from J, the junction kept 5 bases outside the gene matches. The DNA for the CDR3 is TGTGCCAGCAGTTTATTCGCGGGGGGGTTCAATGAGCAGTTCTTC. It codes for CASSLFAGGFNEQFF.

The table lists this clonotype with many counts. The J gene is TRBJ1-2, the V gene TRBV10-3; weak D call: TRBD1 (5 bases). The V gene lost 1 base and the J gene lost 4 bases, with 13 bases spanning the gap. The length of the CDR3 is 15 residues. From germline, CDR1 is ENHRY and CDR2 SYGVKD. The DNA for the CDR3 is TGTGCCATCAGTGAGTTGGGCCAGAGGGGCTATGGCTACACCTTC. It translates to CAISELGQRGYGYTF.

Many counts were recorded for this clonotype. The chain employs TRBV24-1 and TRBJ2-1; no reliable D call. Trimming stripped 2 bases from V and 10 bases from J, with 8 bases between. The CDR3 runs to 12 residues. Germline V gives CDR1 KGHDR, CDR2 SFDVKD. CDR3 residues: CATSDYTAEQFF. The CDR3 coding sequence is TGTGCCACCAGTGATTATACAGCAGAGCAGTTCTTC.

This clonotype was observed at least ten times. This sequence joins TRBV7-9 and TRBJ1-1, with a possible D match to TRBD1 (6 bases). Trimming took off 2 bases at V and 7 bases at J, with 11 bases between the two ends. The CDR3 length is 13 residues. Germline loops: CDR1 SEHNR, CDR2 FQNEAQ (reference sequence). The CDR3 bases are TGTGCCAGCAGCTTACAGGGGAGGGGTGAAGCTTTCTTT. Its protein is CASSLQGRGEAFF. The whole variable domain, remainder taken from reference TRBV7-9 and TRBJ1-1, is DTGVSQNPRHKITKRGQNVTFRCDPISEHNRLYWYRQTLGQGPEFLTYFQNEAQLEKSRLLSDRFSAERPKGSFSTLEIQRTEQGDSAMYLCASSLQGRGEAFFGQGTRLTVV.

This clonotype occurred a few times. The CDR3 coding sequence is TGTGCCAGCAGCCGGGACCGACAGGGGCGGTACGAGCAGTACTTC. Protein product: CASSRDRQGRYEQYF. The chain joins TRBV7-2 to TRBJ2-7; 8 bases line up with TRBD1. Germline CDR1 reads SGHTA; CDR2 reads FQGNSA. This CDR3 has 15 amino acids. After removal of 5 bases from V and 4 bases from J, the junction contained 10 bases not matched to a gene.

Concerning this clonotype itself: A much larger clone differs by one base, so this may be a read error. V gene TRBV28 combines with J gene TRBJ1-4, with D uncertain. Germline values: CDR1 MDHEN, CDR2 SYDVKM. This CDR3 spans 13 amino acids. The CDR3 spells CASSPAGDDKLFF. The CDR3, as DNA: TGTGCCAGCAGTCCGGCGGGAGATGACAAACTGTTTTTT.

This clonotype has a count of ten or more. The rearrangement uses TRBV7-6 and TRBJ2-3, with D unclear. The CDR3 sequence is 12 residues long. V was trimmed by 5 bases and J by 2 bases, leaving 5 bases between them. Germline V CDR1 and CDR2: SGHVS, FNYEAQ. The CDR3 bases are TGTGCCAGCAGCCCCGTCACAGATACGCAGTATTTT. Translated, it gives CASSPVTDTQYF.

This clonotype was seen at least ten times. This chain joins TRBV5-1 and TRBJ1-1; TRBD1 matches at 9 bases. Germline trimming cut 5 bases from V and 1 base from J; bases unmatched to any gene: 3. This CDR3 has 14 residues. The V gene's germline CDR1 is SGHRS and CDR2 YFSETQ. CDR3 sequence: CASRPTGGNTEAFF. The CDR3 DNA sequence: TGCGCCAGCAGACCGACAGGGGGGAACACTGAAGCTTTCTTT. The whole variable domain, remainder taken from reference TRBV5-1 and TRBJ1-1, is KAGVTQTPRYLIKTRGQQVTLSCSPISGHRSVSWYQQTPGQGLQFLFEYFSETQRNKGNFPGRFSGRQFSNSRSEMNVSTLELGDSALYLCASRPTGGNTEAFFGQGTRLTVV.

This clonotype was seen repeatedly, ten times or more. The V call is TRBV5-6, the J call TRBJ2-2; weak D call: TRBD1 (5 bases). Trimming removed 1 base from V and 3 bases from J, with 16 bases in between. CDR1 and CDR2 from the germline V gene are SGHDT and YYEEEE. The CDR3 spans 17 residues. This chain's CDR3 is CASSLLGPRVDTGELFF. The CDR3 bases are TGTGCCAGCAGCTTGTTGGGGCCCCGGGTCGACACCGGGGAGCTGTTTTTT.

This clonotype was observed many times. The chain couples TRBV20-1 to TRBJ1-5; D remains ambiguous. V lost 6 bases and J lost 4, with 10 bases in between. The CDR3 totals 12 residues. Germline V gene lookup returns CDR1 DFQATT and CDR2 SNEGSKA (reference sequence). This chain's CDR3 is CSASRKNQPQHF. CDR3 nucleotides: TGCAGTGCGTCAAGAAAAAATCAGCCCCAGCATTTT.

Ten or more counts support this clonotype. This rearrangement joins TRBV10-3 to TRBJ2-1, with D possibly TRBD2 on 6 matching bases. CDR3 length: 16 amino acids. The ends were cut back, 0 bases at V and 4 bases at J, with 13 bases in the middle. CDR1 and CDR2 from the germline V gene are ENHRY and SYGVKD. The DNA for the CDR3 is TGTGCCATCAGTGAGTCGACTGGGACTGGATACAATGAGCAGTTCTTC. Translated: CAISESTGTGYNEQFF.

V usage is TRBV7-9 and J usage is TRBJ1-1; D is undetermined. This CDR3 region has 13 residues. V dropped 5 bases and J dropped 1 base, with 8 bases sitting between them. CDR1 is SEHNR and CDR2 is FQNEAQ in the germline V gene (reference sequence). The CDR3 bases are TGTGCCAGCAGCCTCATGGAGAACACTGAAGCTTTCTTT. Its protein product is CASSLMENTEAFF. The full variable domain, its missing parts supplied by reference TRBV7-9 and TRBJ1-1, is DTGVSQNPRHKITKRGQNVTFRCDPISEHNRLYWYRQTLGQGPEFLTYFQNEAQLEKSRLLSDRFSAERPKGSFSTLEIQRTEQGDSAMYLCASSLMENTEAFFGQGTRLTVV.

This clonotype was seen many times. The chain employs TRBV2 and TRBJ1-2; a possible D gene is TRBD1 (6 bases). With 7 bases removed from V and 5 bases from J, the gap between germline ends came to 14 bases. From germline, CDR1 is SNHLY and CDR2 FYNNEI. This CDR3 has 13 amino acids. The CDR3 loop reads CASIGPGQYGYTF. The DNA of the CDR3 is TGTGCCAGCATCGGTCCCGGACAGTATGGCTACACCTTC.